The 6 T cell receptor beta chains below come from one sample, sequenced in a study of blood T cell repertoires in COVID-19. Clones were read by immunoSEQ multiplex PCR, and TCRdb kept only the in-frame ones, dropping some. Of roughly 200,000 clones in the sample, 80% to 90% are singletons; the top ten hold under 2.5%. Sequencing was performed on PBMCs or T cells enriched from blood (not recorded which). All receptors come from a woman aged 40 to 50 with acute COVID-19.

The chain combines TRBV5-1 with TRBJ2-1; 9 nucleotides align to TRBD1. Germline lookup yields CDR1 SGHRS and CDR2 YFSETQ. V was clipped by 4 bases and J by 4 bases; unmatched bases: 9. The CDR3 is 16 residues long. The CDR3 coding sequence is TGCGCCAGCAGCCCGCAGGCCGGGACAGGGTACAATGAGCAGTTCTTC. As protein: CASSPQAGTGYNEQFF.

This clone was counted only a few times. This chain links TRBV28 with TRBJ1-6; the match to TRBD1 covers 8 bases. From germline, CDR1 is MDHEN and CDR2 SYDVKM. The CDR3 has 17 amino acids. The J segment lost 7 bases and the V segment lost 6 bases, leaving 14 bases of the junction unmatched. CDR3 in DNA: TGTGCCAGCAGGCCCACACCAGACAGGGGAATGAATTCACCCCTCCACTTT. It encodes CASRPTPDRGMNSPLHF.

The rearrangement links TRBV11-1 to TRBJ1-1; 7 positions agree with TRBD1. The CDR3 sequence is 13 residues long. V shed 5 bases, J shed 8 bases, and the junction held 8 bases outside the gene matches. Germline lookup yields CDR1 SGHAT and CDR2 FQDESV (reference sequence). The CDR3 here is CASSLGGRKEAFF. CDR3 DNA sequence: TGTGCCAGCAGCCTAGGGGGCCGCAAGGAAGCTTTCTTT.

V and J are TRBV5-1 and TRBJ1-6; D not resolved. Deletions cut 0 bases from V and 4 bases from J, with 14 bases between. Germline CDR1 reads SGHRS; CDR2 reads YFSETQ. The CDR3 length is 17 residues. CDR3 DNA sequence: TGCGCCAGCAGCTTGGCCAAGGGAGGGCCGTATAATTCACCCCTCCACTTT. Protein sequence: CASSLAKGGPYNSPLHF.

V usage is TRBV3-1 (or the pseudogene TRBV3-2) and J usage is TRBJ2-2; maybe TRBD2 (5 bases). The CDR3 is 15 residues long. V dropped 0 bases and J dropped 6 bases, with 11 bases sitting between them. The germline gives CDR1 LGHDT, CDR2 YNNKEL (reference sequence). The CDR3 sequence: CASSQEIARSGELFF. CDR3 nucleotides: TGTGCCAGCAGCCAAGAGATAGCGAGGTCCGGGGAGCTGTTTTTT.

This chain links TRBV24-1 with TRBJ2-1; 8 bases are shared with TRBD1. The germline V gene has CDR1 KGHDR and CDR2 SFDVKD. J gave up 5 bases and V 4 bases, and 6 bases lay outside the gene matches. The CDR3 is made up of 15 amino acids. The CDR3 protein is CATSEWTGLNNEQFF. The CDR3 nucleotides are TGTGCCACCAGTGAGTGGACAGGGCTTAACAATGAGCAGTTCTTC.